The present T cell receptor (beta chain) was sequenced within a study of regulatory T cells in long-lasting Graves disease. This clonotype showed up many times. According to the study, TCR beta libraries were built with iRepertoire HTBI primers and CDR3-region Arm-PCR. TCRdb re-called the multiplex PCR reads through MiXCR, storing one row per CDR3 protein. The sample includes about 540,000 distinct CDR3 sequences, about 14% of them seen just once. The CDR3 has 15 residues. Germline-derived CDR1 and CDR2 are SGHVS and FQNEAQ. Trimming took 5 bases from V and 5 from J; bases not matched to a gene: 11. As for time point: newly diagnosed GD, antithyroid drugs for less than 3 months. Making the TCR library involved RNA that had been extracted from PBMCs. The authors drew around 9 milliliters of peripheral blood into EDTA tubes. This same sample was also taken into another study, of T cells in Graves' hyperthyroidism and ophthalmopathy. That study reports: Diagnoses were established using clinical symptoms, serum thyroxine and TRAb, thyroid ultrasound and orbital computed tomography.

The gene calls are TRBV7-8 and TRBJ2-7; TRBD1 agrees at 8 bases. The sequencing here drew on peripheral blood mononuclear cells (PBMCs), taken at new diagnosis, from a patient treated with antithyroid drugs. The sequence was obtained from a man younger than 40 with Graves disease. CDR3 sequence reads: CASSNGQGKRNEQYF. CDR3 nucleotide sequence: TGTGCCAGCAGCAACGGACAGGGCAAGAGGAACGAGCAGTACTTC.